This T cell receptor (beta chain) was captured by sequencing in a study of vaccination and CD4 T cells after COVID-19. Overall study context: Samples were collected from three convalescent patients on day 14 and on days 161 to 241 after vaccination.

Once obtained from cultured CD4+ T cells, the DNA was sequenced using the Oncomine TCR Beta short-read assay. TCRdb analysed the PCR reads with MiXCR anew, one entry per CDR3 protein. The table lists 15,000 or so distinct CDR3 sequences, just under 55% of them singletons. Time point: late sampling 161 to 241 days after vaccination in a few convalescent patients. Noted treatment: approximately nine-day PBMC culture with coronavirus spike peptide pools or control peptides (ViraFEST assay). CDR3 size: 11 residues. Germline V gene lookup returns CDR1 MNHNS and CDR2 SASEGT. Trimming cost V 8 bases and J 8 bases, with 12 bases left between them. Regarding this clonotype: As yet, its antigen is unknown.

The V call is TRBV6-1, the J call TRBJ1-1; D not certain. This TCR was sampled from a human donor who had recovered from COVID-19. Here the sequenced sample was CD4+ T cells from blood, cultured in vitro, taken about 7 months after SARS-CoV-2 vaccination. CDR3 in DNA: TGTGCCAGCGGCCCCATCGGCGAAGCTTTCTTT. This sequence encodes CASGPIGEAFF.